Listed here are 15 T cell receptor beta chains from one sample, sequenced in a study of cytomegalovirus exposure and HLA in healthy donors. This PCR relied on a set of 60 Vbeta primers and 13 Jbeta primers. Repertoires were generated with immunoSEQ multiplex PCR, while TCRdb's copy carries only in-frame clones and drops some. This sample's table has approximately 100,000 clones. The specimen sequenced was PBMCs. The receptors were sampled from a man in his fifties or sixties in good health and CMV-seronegative.

The chain joins TRBV11-1 to TRBJ1-2, with no clear D. Germline CDR1 reads SGHAT; CDR2 reads FQDESV (reference sequence). The V and J ends lost 2 bases and 8 bases respectively, with 15 bases between them. CDR3 size: 14 residues. CDR3 protein: CASSLQRAGEGYTF. In nucleotides, the CDR3 is TGTGCCAGCAGCTTACAAAGAGCGGGCGAGGGCTACACCTTC.

The chain couples TRBV10-2 to TRBJ1-1, with 9 bases lining up with TRBD1. Losses at the gene ends were 6 bases for V and 6 bases for J; bases not matched to a gene: 11. CDR1 WSHSY and CDR2 SAAADI come from the germline V gene. The CDR3 loop spans 15 amino acids. The CDR3 region has the DNA TGCGCCAGCAGCCTCCGGGGACAGGGAATACCTGAAGCTTTCTTT. It yields the protein CASSLRGQGIPEAFF.

The genes are TRBV18 and TRBJ2-1; 7 bases map to TRBD2. The CDR3 contains 14 residues. Germline assignment: CDR1 KGHSH and CDR2 LQKENI. V shed 5 bases and J 4 bases; nucleotides not matched to a gene: 5. CDR3 DNA: TGTGCCAGCTCAGGGGGGGATAGATACAATGAGCAGTTCTTC. Protein: CASSGGDRYNEQFF.

CDR3 residues: CASSPGTNSMMSNQPQHF. CDR3 coding DNA: TGTGCCAGCTCCCCCGGGACAAACAGCATGATGAGCAATCAGCCCCAGCATTTT. V is TRBV18 and J is TRBJ1-5, with D perhaps TRBD1 (6 bases). The length of the CDR3 is 18 residues. Trimming took off 6 bases at V and 1 base at J, with 22 bases between the two ends. The germline V gene encodes CDR1 KGHSH and CDR2 LQKENI.

The chain combines TRBV18 with TRBJ2-1, with D perhaps matching TRBD1 (6 bases). The CDR3 runs to 16 residues. Germline V CDR1 and CDR2: KGHSH, LQKENI. The V gene lost 0 bases and the J gene lost 2 bases, with 11 bases spanning the gap. CDR3 residues: CASSPPQGIAYNEQFF. In DNA form, the CDR3 reads TGTGCCAGCTCACCACCTCAGGGGATCGCCTACAATGAGCAGTTCTTC. The full variable domain, its missing parts supplied by reference TRBV18 and TRBJ2-1, is NAGVMQNPRHLVRRRGQEARLRCSPMKGHSHVYWYRQLPEEGLKFMVYLQKENIIDESGMPKERFSAEFPKEGPSILRIQQVVRGDSAAYFCASSPPQGIAYNEQFFGPGTRLTVL.

The rearrangement joins TRBV6-5 to TRBJ2-7; 7 bases fit TRBD1. The germline gives CDR1 MNHEY, CDR2 SVGAGI. Losses at the gene ends were 7 bases for V and 6 bases for J; bases not matched to a gene: 9. This CDR3 region has 13 residues. CDR3 region: CASTRTGVSEQYF. The CDR3 DNA sequence: TGTGCCAGCACCAGAACAGGGGTAAGCGAGCAGTACTTC.

CDR3 in DNA: TGCGCCAGCAGCTTACTAGCGGGAGCTGGGGCCAACGTCCTGACTTTC. Protein product: CASSLLAGAGANVLTF. The rearrangement uses TRBV5-1 and TRBJ2-6; 11 bases match TRBD2. Germline assignment: CDR1 SGHRS and CDR2 YFSETQ. The CDR3 sequence is 16 residues long. With V trimmed by 2 bases and J by 2 bases, 0 bases remained unmatched.

The chain combines TRBV27 with TRBJ1-2, with D perhaps TRBD1 (6 bases). The germline CDR1 and CDR2 sequences are MNHEY and SMNVEV (reference sequence). V dropped 6 bases and J dropped 4 bases, with 18 bases sitting between them. The CDR3 has 15 residues. The CDR3 loop reads CASSPRPGHFYGYTF. The CDR3 DNA is TGTGCCAGCAGCCCCCGCCCGGGACACTTCTATGGCTACACCTTC.

The chain combines TRBV4-3 with TRBJ1-5, with D uncertain. CDR3 size: 14 residues. Deletions cut 0 bases from V and 7 bases from J, with 10 bases between. Germline V lookup: CDR1 LGHNA, CDR2 YSLEER. The CDR3 loop reads CASSQERGRQPQHF. DNA for the CDR3: TGCGCCAGCAGCCAAGAACGCGGTCGCCAGCCCCAGCATTTT.

The chain joins TRBV25-1 to TRBJ2-7, with D perhaps matching TRBD1 (6 bases). Looked up from germline, CDR1 is MGHDK and CDR2 is SYGVNS. The CDR3 consists of 15 residues. Trimming took 1 base from V and 5 from J, leaving 15 bases between them. DNA for the CDR3: TGTGCCAGCAGTGAATTCTTAGGCAGGGGCAACGAGCAGTACTTC. It translates to CASSEFLGRGNEQYF.

V usage is TRBV19 and J usage is TRBJ2-7; 9 bases are shared with TRBD1. Trimming took 1 base from V and 0 from J; bases not matched to a gene: 7. The CDR3 extends over 17 amino acids. CDR1 LNHDA and CDR2 SQIVND come from the germline V gene (reference sequence). The CDR3 DNA is TGTGCCAGTAGTATAGGGGCTGACAGGGGGAGCTCCTACGAGCAGTACTTC. Translated: CASSIGADRGSSYEQYF.

This chain joins TRBV9 and TRBJ1-5; D remains unclear. Trimming stripped 3 bases from V and 3 bases from J, with 13 bases between. The CDR3 is 15 amino acids. The V gene's germline CDR1 is SGDLS and CDR2 YYNGEE. The CDR3 nucleotides are TGTGCCAGCAGCGGAAACGACGGACTCAATCAGCCCCAGCATTTT. Protein product: CASSGNDGLNQPQHF.

The gene calls are TRBV4-3 and TRBJ1-1, with D possibly being TRBD1 (5 bases). Germline V gene data show CDR1 as LGHNA and CDR2 as YSLEER. This CDR3 is built from 15 residues. V was trimmed by 0 bases and J by 3 bases, leaving 11 bases between them. The CDR3 region has the DNA TGCGCCAGCAGCCAAGATCCTGACAGCTACACTGAAGCTTTCTTT. It codes for CASSQDPDSYTEAFF.

The chain combines TRBV19 with TRBJ1-2, with unresolved D. The CDR3 covers 13 residues. Germline CDR1 is LNHDA and CDR2 is SQIVND (reference sequence). Trimming took off 7 bases at V and 7 bases at J, with 16 bases between the two ends. The CDR3 is CASTPSRRLGYTF. Written as DNA, the CDR3 is TGTGCCAGTACTCCCTCTAGACGTCTTGGCTACACCTTC. Based on the CDR3 plus reference TRBV19 and TRBJ1-2, the full variable domain is DGGITQSPKYLFRKEGQNVTLSCEQNLNHDAMYWYRQDPGQGLRLIYYSQIVNDFQKGDIAEGYSVSREKKESFPLTVTSAQKNPTAFYLCASTPSRRLGYTFGSGTRLTVV.

This sequence joins TRBV14 and TRBJ2-7; D may be TRBD1 (5 bases). V was trimmed by 4 bases and J by 2 bases, leaving 12 bases between them. The CDR3 loop spans 14 amino acids. Germline V gives CDR1 SGHDN, CDR2 FVKESK. CDR3 in DNA: TGTGCCAGCAGCCGACGGCAGGGAACCTACGAGCAGTACTTC. Translation: CASSRRQGTYEQYF.